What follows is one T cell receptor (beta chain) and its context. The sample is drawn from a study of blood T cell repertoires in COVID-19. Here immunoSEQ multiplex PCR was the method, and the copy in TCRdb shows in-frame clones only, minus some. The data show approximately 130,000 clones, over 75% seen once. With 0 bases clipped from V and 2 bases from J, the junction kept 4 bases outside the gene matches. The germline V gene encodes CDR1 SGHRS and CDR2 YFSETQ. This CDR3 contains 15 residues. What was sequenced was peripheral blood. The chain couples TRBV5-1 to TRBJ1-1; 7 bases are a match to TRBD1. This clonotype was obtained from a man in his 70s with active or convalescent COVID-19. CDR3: CASSLDGQDNTEAFF. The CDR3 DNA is TGCGCCAGCAGCTTGGATGGACAGGATAACACTGAAGCTTTCTTT.